The clone carrying this T cell receptor beta chain was counted only a few times. Sample-barcoded 5' priming and a J-beta primer mix drove a second PCR of 7 to 11 cycles. Each of the cDNA molecules was tagged by a template-switch adaptor with 12 random nucleotides. TCRdb used MiXCR to reprocess the 5' RACE reads, holding one entry per CDR3 protein. The sample includes 850,000 to 1,300,000 distinct CDR3 sequences, 40% to 45% of them seen just once. This sample is part of a study of blood T cells in healthy people across ages. Sequencing used blood. This receptor was identified in a woman aged 55 to 70 in good health.

The CDR3 bases are TGTGCCAGCAGTGAGACTCGGGGGAGGGGAGAAGCTTTCTTT. It is translated as CASSETRGRGEAFF. This chain links TRBV11-1 with TRBJ1-1; D perhaps matches TRBD1 (5 bases). Germline-derived CDR1 and CDR2 are SGHAT and FQDESV (reference sequence). Trimming shortened V by 6 bases and J by 8 bases, and 19 bases separated the two germline ends. The CDR3 is 14 residues long.